These 11 T cell receptor beta chains originate from one sample sequenced in a study of T cell responses to AZD1222 COVID-19 vaccine. Some clones are missing from TCRdb's copy, which holds only in-frame ones; the method was immunoSEQ multiplex PCR. The sample consists of about 85,000 clones, roughly 88% of them appearing once. Sequenced material: peripheral blood, taken on day 0 of AZD1222 vaccination. Receptors were obtained from an adult in good health.

The chain recombines TRBV2 with TRBJ2-3; TRBD2 matches at 12 bases. Germline values: CDR1 SNHLY, CDR2 FYNNEI. The CDR3 spans 16 residues. The J segment lost 4 bases and the V segment lost 4 bases, leaving 6 bases of the junction unmatched. The CDR3 sequence is CASSALTSGSSDTQYF. The DNA of the CDR3 is TGTGCCAGCAGTGCGTTGACTAGCGGGAGTTCAGATACGCAGTATTTT.

V usage is TRBV20-1 and J usage is TRBJ1-1; D possibly corresponds to TRBD1 (6 bases). Germline V gives CDR1 DFQATT, CDR2 SNEGSKA (reference sequence). V was pared by 0 bases and J by 10 bases, with 9 bases between. This CDR3 has 11 residues. Written as DNA, the CDR3 is TGCAGTGCTAGAGAGGGCAGGGGAGCTTTCTTT. Translated: CSAREGRGAFF.

This chain joins TRBV6-5 and TRBJ2-1; possibly TRBD1 or TRBD2 for D (5 bases each). The V end lost 6 bases, the J end lost 0 bases, and 12 bases lay between the germline ends. This CDR3 is 15 amino acids long. The germline V gene encodes CDR1 MNHEY and CDR2 SVGAGI. CDR3 residues: CASSPPGSSYNEQFF. DNA of the CDR3: TGTGCCAGCAGCCCACCAGGGAGCTCCTACAATGAGCAGTTCTTC.

The V gene is TRBV6-5, the J gene TRBJ2-4; 9 bases agree with TRBD1. Germline assignment: CDR1 MNHEY and CDR2 SVGAGI. Unmatched junction bases numbered 3, after V lost 4 bases and J lost 2 bases. This CDR3 has 15 amino acids. As DNA, the CDR3 is TGTGCCAGCAGTTTTGGGACAGGGACCAAAAACATTCAGTACTTC. It specifies CASSFGTGTKNIQYF.

The chain employs TRBV7-9 and TRBJ1-5; 8 nucleotides match TRBD1. The CDR3 sequence is 14 residues long. Germline trimming cut 3 bases from V and 3 bases from J; bases unmatched to any gene: 1. In germline, CDR1 is SEHNR, CDR2 FQNEAQ (reference sequence). This CDR3 reads CASSLTGDNQPQHF. The CDR3 DNA reads TGTGCCAGCAGCTTGACAGGGGACAATCAGCCCCAGCATTTT. Variable domain in full (rest from reference TRBV7-9 and TRBJ1-5): DTGVSQNPRHKITKRGQNVTFRCDPISEHNRLYWYRQTLGQGPEFLTYFQNEAQLEKSRLLSDRFSAERPKGSFSTLEIQRTEQGDSAMYLCASSLTGDNQPQHFGDGTRLSIL.

The chain is built from TRBV20-1 and TRBJ1-5; TRBD1 agrees at 9 bases. With V trimmed by 3 bases and J by 6 bases, 9 bases remained unmatched. The CDR3 sequence is 15 residues long. Germline V gives CDR1 DFQATT, CDR2 SNEGSKA (reference sequence). This CDR3 is CSASLGTGSLQPQHF. The DNA of the CDR3 is TGCAGTGCTAGTCTTGGGACAGGGAGTCTTCAGCCCCAGCATTTT.

This clone was recorded a few times. V is TRBV27 and J is TRBJ1-6, with TRBD1 identical over 10 bases. Per germline, CDR1 MNHEY and CDR2 SMNVEV (reference sequence). J gave up 10 bases and V 8 bases, and 5 bases lay outside the gene matches. The CDR3 spans 13 residues. For the CDR3, the DNA is TGTGCCAGCCGGGACAGGGGTAACTCACCCCTCCACTTT. Translation: CASRDRGNSPLHF.

This sequence joins TRBV1 and TRBJ1-2. TRBV1 corresponds to a pseudogene. The CDR3 has 15 residues. The CDR3 coding sequence is TGCACCAGCAGCCAAGATCCCACCGGGAGGCATGGCTACACCTTC. Residues: CTSSQDPTGRHGYTF.

V usage is TRBV14 and J usage is TRBJ1-1; no clear D gene. Trimming cost V 3 bases and J 2 bases, with 7 bases left between them. The CDR3 contains 13 residues. The germline V gene encodes CDR1 SGHDN and CDR2 FVKESK. The CDR3 region has the DNA TGTGCCAGCAGCCAGGAATTTAACACTGAAGCTTTCTTT. Protein sequence: CASSQEFNTEAFF. Complete variable domain (other parts from reference TRBV14 and TRBJ1-1): EAGVTQFPSHSVIEKGQTVTLRCDPISGHDNLYWYRRVMGKEIKFLLHFVKESKQDESGMPNNRFLAERTGGTYSTLKVQPAELEDSGVYFCASSQEFNTEAFFGQGTRLTVV.

J is TRBJ2-3 and V is TRBV5-1, with 12 bases lining up with TRBD2. With 0 bases clipped from V and 3 bases from J, the junction kept 8 bases outside the gene matches. This CDR3 contains 18 residues. Germline values: CDR1 SGHRS, CDR2 YFSETQ. The CDR3 reads CASSLATSGRPGTDTQYF. The CDR3 coding sequence is TGCGCCAGCAGCTTGGCTACTAGCGGGAGGCCCGGAACAGATACGCAGTATTTT.

The chain joins TRBV7-8 to TRBJ1-2; D uncertain. CDR3 length: 13 residues. Trimming cost V 5 bases and J 3 bases, with 10 bases left between them. Germline V gene lookup returns CDR1 SGHVS and CDR2 FQNEAQ. In DNA, the CDR3 is TGTGCCAGCAGCCCTAGTCCAGACTATGGCTACACCTTC. Its protein product is CASSPSPDYGYTF.